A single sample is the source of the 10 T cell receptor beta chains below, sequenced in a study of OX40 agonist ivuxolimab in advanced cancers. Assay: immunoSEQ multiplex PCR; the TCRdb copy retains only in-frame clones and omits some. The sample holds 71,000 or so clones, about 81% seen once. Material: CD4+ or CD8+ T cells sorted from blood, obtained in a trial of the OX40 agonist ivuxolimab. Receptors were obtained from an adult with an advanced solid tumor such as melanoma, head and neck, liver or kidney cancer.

The CDR3 loop reads CASSLRGGQGKTEAFF. The CDR3 coding sequence is TGTGCCAGCAGCTTGAGAGGGGGACAGGGAAAAACTGAAGCTTTCTTT. This chain connects TRBV11-3 to TRBJ1-1; 9 nucleotides line up with TRBD1. This CDR3 has 16 amino acids. Germline V lookup: CDR1 SGHNT, CDR2 YENEEA. J was trimmed by 5 bases and V by 3 bases; bases with no gene match: 10. Drawing the rest from reference TRBV11-3 and TRBJ1-1, the complete variable domain is EAGVVQSPRYKIIEKKQPVAFWCNPISGHNTLYWYLQNLGQGPELLIRYENEEAVDDSQLPKDRFSAERLKGVDSTLKIQPAELGDSAVYLCASSLRGGQGKTEAFFGQGTRLTVV.

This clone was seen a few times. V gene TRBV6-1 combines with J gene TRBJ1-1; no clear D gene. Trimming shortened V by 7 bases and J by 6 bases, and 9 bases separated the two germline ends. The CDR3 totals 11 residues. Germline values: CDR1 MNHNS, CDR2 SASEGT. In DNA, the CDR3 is TGTGCCAGCATTAACCGGGCTGAAGCTTTCTTT. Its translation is CASINRAEAFF.

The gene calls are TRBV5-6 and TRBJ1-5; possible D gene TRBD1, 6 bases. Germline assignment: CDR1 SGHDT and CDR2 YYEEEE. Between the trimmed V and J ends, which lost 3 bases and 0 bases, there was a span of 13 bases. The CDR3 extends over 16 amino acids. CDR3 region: CASSSTGSYSNQPQHF. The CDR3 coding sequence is TGTGCCAGCAGCTCGACAGGCTCCTATAGCAATCAGCCCCAGCATTTT.

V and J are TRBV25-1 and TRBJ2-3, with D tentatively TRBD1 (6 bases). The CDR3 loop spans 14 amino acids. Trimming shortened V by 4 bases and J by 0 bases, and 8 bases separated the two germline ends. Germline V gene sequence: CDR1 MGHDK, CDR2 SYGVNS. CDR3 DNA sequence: TGTGCCAGCAGTGCCACAGGGAGCACAGATACGCAGTATTTT. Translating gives CASSATGSTDTQYF.

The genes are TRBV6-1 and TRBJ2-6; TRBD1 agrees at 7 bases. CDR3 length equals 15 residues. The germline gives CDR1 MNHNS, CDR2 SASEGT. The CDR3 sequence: CAAASGGSGANVLTF. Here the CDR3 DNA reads TGTGCAGCGGCGTCAGGGGGCTCTGGGGCCAACGTCCTGACTTTC.

This CDR3 is CASGGRQNTGELFF. The CDR3 coding sequence is TGCGCCAGCGGAGGAAGGCAGAACACCGGGGAGCTGTTTTTT. This rearrangement joins TRBV10-1 to TRBJ2-2, with D possibly TRBD2 on 5 matching bases. This CDR3 has 14 residues. Trimming cost V 8 bases and J 1 base, with 11 bases left between them. Per the germline V gene, CDR1 is WNHNN and CDR2 is SYGVQD (reference sequence).

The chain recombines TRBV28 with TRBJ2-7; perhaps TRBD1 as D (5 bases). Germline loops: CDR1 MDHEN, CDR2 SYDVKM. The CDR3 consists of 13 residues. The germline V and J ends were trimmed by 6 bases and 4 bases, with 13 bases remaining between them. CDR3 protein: CASRKTEIYEQYF. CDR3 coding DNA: TGTGCCAGCAGGAAGACAGAGATTTACGAGCAGTACTTC.

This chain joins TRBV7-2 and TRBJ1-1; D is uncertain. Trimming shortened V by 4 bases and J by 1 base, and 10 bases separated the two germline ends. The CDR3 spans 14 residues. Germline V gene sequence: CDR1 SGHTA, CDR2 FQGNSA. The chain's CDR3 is CASSSKAGNTEAFF. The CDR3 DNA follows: TGTGCCAGCAGCTCAAAGGCGGGGAACACTGAAGCTTTCTTT.

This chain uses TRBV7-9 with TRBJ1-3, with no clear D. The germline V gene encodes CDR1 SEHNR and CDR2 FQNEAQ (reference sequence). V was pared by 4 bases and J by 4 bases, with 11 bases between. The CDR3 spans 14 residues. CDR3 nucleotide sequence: TGTGCCAGCAGCTCCCCCAACAGCGGAAACACCATATATTTT. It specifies CASSSPNSGNTIYF.

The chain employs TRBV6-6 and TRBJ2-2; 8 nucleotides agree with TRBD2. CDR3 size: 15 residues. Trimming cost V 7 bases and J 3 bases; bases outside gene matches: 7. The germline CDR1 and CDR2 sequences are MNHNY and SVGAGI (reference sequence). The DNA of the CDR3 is TGTGCCAGCATTCCGAGGCGGGGGGACACCGGGGAGCTGTTTTTT. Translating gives CASIPRRGDTGELFF.